This TCR beta chain is from a study of T-cell reconstitution after alpha-beta-depleted transplantation in children. The length of the CDR3 is 14 residues. Trimming pared 7 bases from V and 7 bases from J, leaving 20 bases between. This clonotype was detected ten times or more. Construction of the TCRbeta library involved unique molecular identifiers. TCRdb recomputed calls from the PCR reads with MiXCR, one row per CDR3 protein. Of about 360,000 distinct CDR3 sequences detected, roughly 15% appear once; the ten largest clones hold 3.5% to 4.5%. The rearrangement joins TRBV12-3 or TRBV12-4 to TRBJ2-7, with D possibly matching TRBD1 (6 bases). The sequence was obtained from a human donor who donated a stem cell graft to a child with Fanconi anemia. The sequencing here drew on PBMCs, taken from the stem cell graft. Written as DNA, the CDR3 is TGTGCCAGCACCTCAGGGGCCCCGTTAAGGGAGCAGTACTTC. The encoded protein is CASTSGAPLREQYF.